These 20 T cell receptor beta chains were all obtained from the same sample, sequenced in a study of T cell responses to AZD1222 COVID-19 vaccine. Generated by immunoSEQ multiplex PCR, the TCRdb table keeps only in-frame clones and is missing some. The repertoire holds 150,000 or so clones, with 90% to 95% as singletons. The sequencing used peripheral blood, collected on day 0 of AZD1222 vaccination. These receptors all stem from an adult in good health.

This rearrangement joins TRBV28 to TRBJ1-1; D may be TRBD1 (5 bases). Germline V lookup: CDR1 MDHEN, CDR2 SYDVKM. V was cut by 5 bases and J by 11 bases, with 21 bases left in between. The CDR3 consists of 14 residues. This CDR3 reads CASSPTTALQEAFF. CDR3 bases: TGTGCCAGCAGTCCGACGACAGCCCTTCAGGAGGCTTTCTTT.

The sample holds one count of this clone. The chain recombines TRBV30 with TRBJ2-1; D is unresolved. Germline V gene data show CDR1 as GTSNPN and CDR2 as SVGIG (reference sequence). This CDR3 is 12 amino acids long. With 2 bases removed from V and 4 bases from J, the gap between germline ends came to 6 bases. This chain's CDR3 is CAWSQGYNEQFF. In nucleotides, the CDR3 is TGTGCCTGGAGTCAAGGATACAATGAGCAGTTCTTC.

The gene calls are TRBV2 and TRBJ2-2; D is unclear. With 4 bases removed from V and 6 bases from J, the gap between germline ends came to 15 bases. This CDR3 has 15 residues. Germline V lookup: CDR1 SNHLY, CDR2 FYNNEI. The CDR3 DNA reads TGTGCCAGCAGTGTCCGGCGGCCGAATGCCGGGGAGCTGTTTTTT. This gives the protein CASSVRRPNAGELFF.

V gene TRBV11-2 combines with J gene TRBJ2-1; D is uncertain. The CDR3 runs to 14 residues. Germline V gives CDR1 SGHAT, CDR2 FQNNGV. The V gene lost 2 bases and the J gene lost 4 bases, with 9 bases spanning the gap. This CDR3 is CASSLIRRYNEQFF. The CDR3 DNA reads TGTGCCAGCAGCTTAATAAGGCGTTACAATGAGCAGTTCTTC.

The sample holds a few counts of this clone. This rearrangement joins TRBV28 to TRBJ1-5, with 9 bases aligning to TRBD1. Germline V gene lookup returns CDR1 MDHEN and CDR2 SYDVKM. The trim removed 6 bases at V and 3 bases at J, leaving 12 bases unmatched. The CDR3 extends over 17 amino acids. The CDR3 bases are TGTGCCAGCAGGGCGAACCCGGGACAGGGATTCAATCAGCCCCAGCATTTT. Translation: CASRANPGQGFNQPQHF. Full variable domain (remainder filled in from reference TRBV28 and TRBJ1-5): DVKVTQSSRYLVKRTGEKVFLECVQDMDHENMFWYRQDPGLGLRLIYFSYDVKMKEKGDIPEGYSVSREKKERFSLILESASTNQTSMYLCASRANPGQGFNQPQHFGDGTRLSIL.

The chain recombines TRBV5-1 with TRBJ2-2, with a tentative D call TRBD1 (5 bases). Trimming stripped 3 bases from V and 3 bases from J, with 15 bases between. Germline CDR1 SGHRS, CDR2 YFSETQ. There are 16 residues in the CDR3. The CDR3: CASSWAAGWDTGELFF. The CDR3 DNA is TGCGCCAGCAGCTGGGCGGCAGGGTGGGACACCGGGGAGCTGTTTTTT.

Only one count was recorded for this clone. The chain couples TRBV11-2 to TRBJ1-2; no definite D call. The CDR3 has 14 amino acids. Per germline, CDR1 SGHAT and CDR2 FQNNGV. V was trimmed by 0 bases and J by 3 bases, leaving 8 bases between them. The CDR3 nucleotides are TGTGCCAGCAGCTTAGAGTCTTGGGACTATGGCTACACCTTC. Amino acids: CASSLESWDYGYTF.

This clone appeared a single time. The chain links TRBV19 to TRBJ1-3; D call uncertain. The V end lost 2 bases, the J end lost 1 base, and 6 bases lay between the germline ends. This CDR3 is 14 amino acids long. Germline V gene lookup returns CDR1 LNHDA and CDR2 SQIVND (reference sequence). The CDR3 DNA reads TGTGCCAGTAGTATAACCTTTTCTGGAAACACCATATATTTT. This codes for CASSITFSGNTIYF. The variable domain in full, completed from reference TRBV19 and TRBJ1-3, reads DGGITQSPKYLFRKEGQNVTLSCEQNLNHDAMYWYRQDPGQGLRLIYYSQIVNDFQKGDIAEGYSVSREKKESFPLTVTSAQKNPTAFYLCASSITFSGNTIYFGEGSWLTVV.

This clone was detected only once. The J gene is TRBJ1-2, the V gene TRBV5-6; D gene unclear. The CDR3 is made up of 13 amino acids. Trimming cost V 2 bases and J 1 base, with 6 bases left between them. From germline, CDR1 is SGHDT and CDR2 YYEEEE. For the CDR3, the DNA is TGTGCCAGCAGCTTTCGGAATAACTATGGCTACACCTTC. Protein product: CASSFRNNYGYTF.

This chain connects TRBV9 to TRBJ2-7, with D possibly matching TRBD2 (6 bases). CDR3 length: 13 residues. Germline V gives CDR1 SGDLS, CDR2 YYNGEE. V gave up 1 base and J gave up 5 bases, with 10 bases separating them. The CDR3 DNA reads as TGTGCCAGCAGCGTACAGGGCGGGGACGAGCAGTACTTC. Translation gives CASSVQGGDEQYF.

This chain joins TRBV6-2 or TRBV6-3 and TRBJ1-1, with D perhaps matching TRBD1 (5 bases). This CDR3 spans 16 amino acids. With 0 bases removed from V and 0 bases from J, the gap between germline ends came to 11 bases. In germline, CDR1 is MNHEY, CDR2 SVGEGT. CDR3 sequence: CASSYSHKDMNTEAFF. The CDR3 DNA is TGTGCCAGCAGTTACTCTCACAAGGACATGAACACTGAAGCTTTCTTT.

This rearrangement joins TRBV12-5 to TRBJ1-1, with TRBD1 matching 7 bases. The CDR3 length is 14 residues. Germline loops: CDR1 LGHNT, CDR2 FRNRAP. Trimming at V came to 1 base and at J to 6 bases, leaving 5 bases not matched to a gene. CDR3 sequence (DNA): TGTGCTAGTGGTTTGGGACAGGGCTTGGCTGAAGCTTTCTTT. It is translated as CASGLGQGLAEAFF.

The chain employs TRBV7-2 and TRBJ2-2; D possibly corresponds to TRBD1 (5 bases). The CDR3 consists of 14 residues. Germline CDR1 reads SGHTA; CDR2 reads FQGNSA. Deletions cut 6 bases from V and 4 bases from J, with 12 bases between. DNA for the CDR3: TGTGCCAGCAGTGCACAGGTGATCACCGGGGAGCTGTTTTTT. Residues: CASSAQVITGELFF.

V is TRBV6-5 and J is TRBJ1-3; TRBD1 aligns across 9 bases. The germline V gene has CDR1 MNHEY and CDR2 SVGAGI. The CDR3 contains 14 residues. V shed 4 bases, J shed 2 bases, and the junction held 0 bases outside the gene matches. CDR3 DNA: TGTGCCAGCAGTTGGACAGGGGCTGGAAACACCATATATTTT. This sequence encodes CASSWTGAGNTIYF.

The chain carries TRBV9 and TRBJ1-1; no definite D call. The ends were cut back, 3 bases at V and 0 bases at J, with 18 bases in the middle. The germline V gene has CDR1 SGDLS and CDR2 YYNGEE. The CDR3 extends over 17 amino acids. In DNA form, the CDR3 reads TGTGCCAGCAGCGGAAGGGTGGTAGATTCCATGAACACTGAAGCTTTCTTT. It is translated as CASSGRVVDSMNTEAFF. Filled out from reference TRBV9 and TRBJ1-1, the complete variable domain reads DSGVTQTPKHLITATGQRVTLRCSPRSGDLSVYWYQQSLDQGLQFLIQYYNGEERAKGNILERFSAQQFPDLHSELNLSSLELGDSALYFCASSGRVVDSMNTEAFFGQGTRLTVV.

The chain carries TRBV6-5 and TRBJ1-4; 8 bases match TRBD1. After removal of 6 bases from V and 8 bases from J, the junction contained 8 bases not matched to a gene. This CDR3 has 14 amino acids. Germline V gene data show CDR1 as MNHEY and CDR2 as SVGAGI. CDR3 amino acids: CASSWTGIGEKLFF. DNA for the CDR3: TGTGCCAGCAGCTGGACAGGGATCGGGGAAAAACTGTTTTTT.

The chain has TRBV29-1 and TRBJ1-2; D remains ambiguous. V dropped 3 bases and J dropped 8 bases, with 25 bases sitting between them. The CDR3 has 16 amino acids. Per the germline V gene, CDR1 is SQVTM and CDR2 is ANQGSEA. The CDR3 DNA reads as TGCAGCGTTGAGCAATCCATTTGGGGAGGGTTTCAGGGCTACACCTTC. Translated: CSVEQSIWGGFQGYTF.

The CDR3: CASSDTSDLSYEQYF. The CDR3 nucleotides read TGCGCCAGCAGCGACACTAGCGACCTCTCCTACGAGCAGTACTTC. This chain connects TRBV4-3 to TRBJ2-7; 7 bases align to TRBD2. The CDR3 extends over 15 amino acids. Germline CDR1 is LGHNA and CDR2 is YSLEER. V trimming: 5 bases; J trimming: 0 bases; junction bases outside the gene matches: 7.

The chain employs TRBV2 and TRBJ1-4, with D possibly matching TRBD1 (5 bases). The CDR3 has 14 residues. The germline V gene encodes CDR1 SNHLY and CDR2 FYNNEI. The ends were cut back, 1 base at V and 6 bases at J, with 9 bases in the middle. DNA for the CDR3: TGTGCCAGCAGTGAAGACAGGTCATATGAAAAACTGTTTTTT. Translation: CASSEDRSYEKLFF.

The chain is built from TRBV4-2 and TRBJ1-4; 7 bases agree with TRBD1. CDR3 size: 16 residues. Germline V gene lookup returns CDR1 LGHNA and CDR2 YNFKEQ. Trimming took 3 bases from V and 8 from J; bases not matched to a gene: 12. For the CDR3, the DNA is TGTGCCAGCAGCCACCCCTACAGGGGAGGTGAGGAAAAACTGTTTTTT. Protein product: CASSHPYRGGEEKLFF.